A selection of T cell receptor beta chains follows, all from one sample in a study of blood T cell repertoires in COVID-19. Data came from immunoSEQ multiplex PCR; TCRdb stores just in-frame clones and leaves some out. The profile shows a few hundred thousand clones, 84% of them singletons. Material for sequencing was peripheral blood. The receptor set was obtained from a woman aged 55-69 years who had recovered from COVID-19. Each CDR3 is given with its conserved first and last residue. The D gene is left open where the match is weak. Clone size appears in some rows only: once, few, many, or a class for an expanded clone.

>.|TRBJ2-7|13|.|TRBV19
TGTGCCAGCAAAGTAGCGGCTGGAGCCGAGCAGTACTTC
CASKVAAGAEQYF
>.|TRBJ1-1|14|.|TRBV3-1/TRBV3-2
TGTGCCAGCAGCCATTTGGCGGAGAACACTGAAGCTTTCTTT
CASSHLAENTEAFF
>TRBD1|TRBJ2-7|15|.|TRBV15
TGTGCCACCAGCAGGGGTGGACAGGGGGCTTACGAGCAGTACTTC
CATSRGGQGAYEQYF
>.|TRBJ2-3|13|.|TRBV5-1
TGCGCCAGCAGCTTGGCCCAGGGAGATACGCAGTATTTT
CASSLAQGDTQYF
>.|TRBJ2-6|15|many|TRBV7-9
TGTGCCAGCAGCTTAGAAGGGGCAGGGGCCAACGTCCTGACTTTC
CASSLEGAGANVLTF
>.|TRBJ2-3|14|.|TRBV11-3
TGTGCCAGCAGCCCGGATGCTAGCGCAGATACGCAGTATTTT
CASSPDASADTQYF
>.|TRBJ1-5|14|once|TRBV4-1
TGCGCCAGCAGCCAACTATTAGGGGATCAGCCCCAGCATTTT
CASSQLLGDQPQHF
>.|TRBJ2-1|13|.|TRBV7-2
TGTGCCAGCAGCTTAGGTAACGCGGATGAGCAGTTCTTC
CASSLGNADEQFF
>.|TRBJ1-1|18|once|TRBV18
TGTGCCAGCTCACCACCTTCACTCGGACCGGGACAAAACACTGAAGCTTTCTTT
CASSPPSLGPGQNTEAFF
>.|TRBJ1-1|11|many|TRBV29-1
TGCAGCGGTGCGGTGAACACTGAAGCTTTCTTT
CSGAVNTEAFF
>.|TRBJ1-2|16|.|TRBV10-2
TGCGCCAGCAGAGGATCAAGGGGGGGGGTTCTTGGCGGCTACACCTTC
CASRGSRGGVLGGYTF
>.|TRBJ2-7|17|.|TRBV7-7
TGTGCTAGCACCCGCGGCAGGGTACTACCCTCCTCCTACGAGCAGTACTTC
CASTRGRVLPSSYEQYF
>.|TRBJ1-2|14|.|TRBV6-5
TGTGCCAGTTCCAGGGATCCCTTAAACTATGGCTACACCTTC
CASSRDPLNYGYTF
>.|TRBJ1-2|14|.|TRBV3-1/TRBV3-2
TGTGCCAGCAGCCAAGATAGTGCGGGGAGGGGCTACACCTTC
CASSQDSAGRGYTF
>TRBD2|TRBJ2-3|16|.|TRBV6-1
TGTGCCAGCAGTGTTCGGAGATCCGGGGGGACAGATACGCAGTATTTT
CASSVRRSGGTDTQYF
>TRBD2|TRBJ2-3|15|.|TRBV28
TGTGCCAGCAGTTTTCTAGCGGGGGGCACAGATACGCAGTATTTT
CASSFLAGGTDTQYF
>.|TRBJ2-5|17|few|TRBV19
TGTGCCAGTAGTATAGGTCCAGCCCAGGGGTTGAGGGAGACCCAGTACTTC
CASSIGPAQGLRETQYF
>.|TRBJ2-1|15|.|TRBV18
TGTGCCAGCTCACCTAACGGGGGTGGACACAATGAGCAGTTCTTC
CASSPNGGGHNEQFF
>TRBD2|TRBJ2-2|14|.|TRBV2
TGTGCCAGCAGCAGACTAGCGGGCACCGGGGAGCTGTTTTTT
CASSRLAGTGELFF
>TRBD2|TRBJ2-7|17|.|TRBV6-2/TRBV6-3
TGTGCCAGCAGTGCCGAATGGGCGGGGGGCCCGGGAAGGGAGCAGTACTTC
CASSAEWAGGPGREQYF
>.|TRBJ2-3|16|few|TRBV4-1
TGCGCCAGCAGCCAAGGTCGGGGGGCCCTTCCAGATACGCAGTATTTT
CASSQGRGALPDTQYF
>TRBD1|TRBJ2-7|14|few|TRBV11-2
TGTGCCAGCAGCTTGGACAGGGGCTGGGGCGGGAAGGGCTTC
CASSLDRGWGGKGF
>.|TRBJ2-3|13|.|TRBV5-1
TGCGCCAGCAGGAAGGGGGGCACAGATACGCAGTATTTT
CASRKGGTDTQYF